This TCR beta chain was captured in a study of shared clonotypes between healthy human individuals. Overall study findings and caveats: Clonotype sharing among donors was thought likely to change with sequencing depth. Blood was the only sampled material, and tissue repertoires likely differ.

Concerning this clone itself: Its specificity is unknown.

Sequencing was performed with immunoSEQ multiplex PCR; in TCRdb, only in-frame clones are kept and a portion is missing. The sample has fewer than 500,000 clones, about 79% seen once. The sample was PBMCs. The clonotype originates from a woman aged 40 to 55 in good health. Some clones in this sample may be carry-over from other donors' samples.

This chain's CDR3 is CASSFGVLAEETQYF. As DNA, the CDR3 is TGTGCCAGCAGCTTTGGGGTACTAGCGGAAGAGACCCAGTACTTC. The J gene is TRBJ2-5, the V gene TRBV11-2; 8 nucleotides agree with TRBD2. Germline-derived CDR1 and CDR2 are SGHAT and FQNNGV. This CDR3 region has 15 residues. Trimming took 3 bases from V and 3 from J; bases not matched to a gene: 6.